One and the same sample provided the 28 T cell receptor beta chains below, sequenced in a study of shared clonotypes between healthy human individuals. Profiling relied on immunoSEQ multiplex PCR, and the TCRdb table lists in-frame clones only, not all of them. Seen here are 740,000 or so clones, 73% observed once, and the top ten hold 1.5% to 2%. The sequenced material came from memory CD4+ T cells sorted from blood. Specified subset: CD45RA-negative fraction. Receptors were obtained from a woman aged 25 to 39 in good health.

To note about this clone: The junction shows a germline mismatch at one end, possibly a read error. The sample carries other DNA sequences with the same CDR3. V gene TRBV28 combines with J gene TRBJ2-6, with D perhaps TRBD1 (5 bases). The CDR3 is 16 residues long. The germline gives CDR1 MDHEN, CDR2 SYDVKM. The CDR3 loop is CASSLGGSSGANVLTF. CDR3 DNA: TGTGCCAGCAGTTTGGGCGGCAGCTCTGGGGCCAACGTTCTGACTTTC.

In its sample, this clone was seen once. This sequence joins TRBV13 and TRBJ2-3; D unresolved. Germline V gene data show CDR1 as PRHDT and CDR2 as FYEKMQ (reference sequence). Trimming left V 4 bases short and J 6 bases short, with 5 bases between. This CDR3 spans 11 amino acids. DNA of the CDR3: TGTGCCAGCAGCTCTGAGGATACGCAGTATTTT. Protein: CASSSEDTQYF.

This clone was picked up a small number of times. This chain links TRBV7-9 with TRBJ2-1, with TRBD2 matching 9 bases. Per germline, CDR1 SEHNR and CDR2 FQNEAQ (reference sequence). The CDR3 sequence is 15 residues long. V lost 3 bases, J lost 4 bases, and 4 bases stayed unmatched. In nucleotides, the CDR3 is TGTGCCAGCAGCTTTCTAACTAGCGGGTACAATGAGCAGTTCTTC. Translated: CASSFLTSGYNEQFF.

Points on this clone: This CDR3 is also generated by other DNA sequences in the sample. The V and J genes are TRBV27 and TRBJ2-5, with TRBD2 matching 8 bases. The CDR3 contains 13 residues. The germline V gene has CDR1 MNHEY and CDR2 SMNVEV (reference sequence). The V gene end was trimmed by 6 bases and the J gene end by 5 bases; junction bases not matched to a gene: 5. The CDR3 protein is CASSSGGLETQYF. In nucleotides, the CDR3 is TGTGCCAGCAGCAGCGGGGGATTGGAGACCCAGTACTTC.

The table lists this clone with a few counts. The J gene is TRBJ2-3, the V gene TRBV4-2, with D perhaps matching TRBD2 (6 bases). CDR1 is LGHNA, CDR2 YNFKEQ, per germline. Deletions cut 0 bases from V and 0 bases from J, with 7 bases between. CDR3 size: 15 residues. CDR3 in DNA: TGTGCCAGCAGCCAAGAGCGGGGAAGCACAGATACGCAGTATTTT. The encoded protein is CASSQERGSTDTQYF.

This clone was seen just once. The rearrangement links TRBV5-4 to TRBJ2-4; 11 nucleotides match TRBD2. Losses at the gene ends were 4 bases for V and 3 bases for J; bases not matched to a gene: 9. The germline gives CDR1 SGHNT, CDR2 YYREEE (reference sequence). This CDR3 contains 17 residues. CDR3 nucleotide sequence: TGTGCCAGCAGCCTAAAACTAGCGGGAGTTCTCAAAAACATTCAGTACTTC. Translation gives CASSLKLAGVLKNIQYF.

The CDR3 sequence is CASTIGGSGNTIYF. The CDR3 nucleotides read TGTGCCAGCACTATAGGGGGATCTGGAAACACCATATATTTT. This chain links TRBV28 with TRBJ1-3; maybe TRBD1 (6 bases). CDR3 size: 14 residues. Germline V gene sequence: CDR1 MDHEN, CDR2 SYDVKM. V shed 7 bases and J shed 1 base, with 11 bases lying between them.

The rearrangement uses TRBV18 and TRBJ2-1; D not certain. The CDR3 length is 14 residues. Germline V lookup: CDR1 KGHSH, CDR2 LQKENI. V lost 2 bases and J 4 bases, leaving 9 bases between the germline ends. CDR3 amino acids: CASSPDIQYNEQFF. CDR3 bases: TGTGCCAGCTCACCAGATATTCAGTACAATGAGCAGTTCTTC.

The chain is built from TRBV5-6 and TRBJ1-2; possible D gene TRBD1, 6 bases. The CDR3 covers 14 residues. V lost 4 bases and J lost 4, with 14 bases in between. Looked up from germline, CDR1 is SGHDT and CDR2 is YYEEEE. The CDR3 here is CASSNLDRAYGYTF. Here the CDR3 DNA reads TGTGCCAGCAGCAACCTGGACAGAGCCTATGGCTACACCTTC.

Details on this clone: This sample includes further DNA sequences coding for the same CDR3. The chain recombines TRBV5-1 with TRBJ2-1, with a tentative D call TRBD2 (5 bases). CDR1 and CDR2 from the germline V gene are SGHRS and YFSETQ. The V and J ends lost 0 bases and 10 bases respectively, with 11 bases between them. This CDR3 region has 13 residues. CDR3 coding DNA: TGCGCCAGCAGCTTGGTTGTAGCGTCAGAGCAGTTCTTC. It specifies CASSLVVASEQFF.

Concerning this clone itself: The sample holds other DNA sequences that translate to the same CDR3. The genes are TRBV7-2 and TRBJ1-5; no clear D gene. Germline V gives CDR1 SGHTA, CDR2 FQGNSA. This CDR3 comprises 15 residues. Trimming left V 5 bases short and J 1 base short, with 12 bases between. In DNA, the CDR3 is TGTGCCAGCAGCACCGACACCCTAAGCAATCAGCCCCAGCATTTT. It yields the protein CASSTDTLSNQPQHF.

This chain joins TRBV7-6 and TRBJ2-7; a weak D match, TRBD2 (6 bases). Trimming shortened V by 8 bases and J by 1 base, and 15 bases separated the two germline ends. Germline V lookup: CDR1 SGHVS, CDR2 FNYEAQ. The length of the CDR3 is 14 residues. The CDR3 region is CASQPRGESYEQYF. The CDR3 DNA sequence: TGTGCCAGCCAGCCTCGCGGGGAATCCTACGAGCAGTACTTC.

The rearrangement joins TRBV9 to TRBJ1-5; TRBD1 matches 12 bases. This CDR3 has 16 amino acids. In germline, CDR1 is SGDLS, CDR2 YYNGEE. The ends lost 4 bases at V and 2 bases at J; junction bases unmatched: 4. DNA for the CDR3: TGTGCCAGCAGCCCGGGACAGGGGGCCGGCAATCAGCCCCAGCATTTT. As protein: CASSPGQGAGNQPQHF.

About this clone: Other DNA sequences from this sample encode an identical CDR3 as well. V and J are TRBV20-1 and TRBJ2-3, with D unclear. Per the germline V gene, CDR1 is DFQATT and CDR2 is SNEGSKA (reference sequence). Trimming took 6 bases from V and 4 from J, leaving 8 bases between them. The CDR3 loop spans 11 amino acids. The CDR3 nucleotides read TGCAGTGCCCCTTCCGCAGATACGCAGTATTTT. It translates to CSAPSADTQYF.

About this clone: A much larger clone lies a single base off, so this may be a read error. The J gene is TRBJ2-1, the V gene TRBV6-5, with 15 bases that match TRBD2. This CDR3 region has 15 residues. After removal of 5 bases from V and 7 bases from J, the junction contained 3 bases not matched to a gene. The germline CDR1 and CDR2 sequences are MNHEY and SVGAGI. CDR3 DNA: TGTGCCAGCAGTCCCGGGACTAGCGGGAGGAATGAGCAGTTCTTC. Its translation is CASSPGTSGRNEQFF.

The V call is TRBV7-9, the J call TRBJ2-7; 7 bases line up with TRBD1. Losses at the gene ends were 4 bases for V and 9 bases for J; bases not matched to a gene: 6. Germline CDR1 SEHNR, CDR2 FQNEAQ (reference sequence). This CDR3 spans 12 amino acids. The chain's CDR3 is CASSSTGSTQYF. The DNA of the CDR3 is TGTGCCAGCAGCTCGACAGGGTCGACGCAGTACTTC.

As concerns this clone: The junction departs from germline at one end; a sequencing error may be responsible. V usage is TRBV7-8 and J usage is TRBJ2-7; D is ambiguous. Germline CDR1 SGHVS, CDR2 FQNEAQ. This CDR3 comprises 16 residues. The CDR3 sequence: CASSIASRERTYEQYF. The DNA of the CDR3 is TGTGCCAGCAGCATAGCTAGTAGGGAAAGGACCTACGAGCAGTACTTC.

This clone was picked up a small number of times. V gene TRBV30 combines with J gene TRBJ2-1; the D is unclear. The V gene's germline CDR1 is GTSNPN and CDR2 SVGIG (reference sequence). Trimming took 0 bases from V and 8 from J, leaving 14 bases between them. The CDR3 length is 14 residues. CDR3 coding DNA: TGTGCCTGGAGTGTTGTGGGTAGTATCGATGAGCAGTTCTTC. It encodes CAWSVVGSIDEQFF.

The CDR3 reads CASSLTGVGYTF. The CDR3, as DNA: TGTGCCAGCAGCCTGACAGGGGTTGGCTACACCTTC. This rearrangement joins TRBV2 to TRBJ1-2; 8 bases line up with TRBD1. The CDR3 totals 12 residues. Looked up from germline, CDR1 is SNHLY and CDR2 is FYNNEI. V gave up 6 bases and J gave up 7 bases; unmatched junction bases: 4.

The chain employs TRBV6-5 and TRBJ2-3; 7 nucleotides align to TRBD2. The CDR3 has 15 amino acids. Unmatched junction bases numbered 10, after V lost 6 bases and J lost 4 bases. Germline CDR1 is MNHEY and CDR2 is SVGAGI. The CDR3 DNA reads TGTGCCAGCAGATTTACTAGCGAGGGTCCAGATACGCAGTATTTT. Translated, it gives CASRFTSEGPDTQYF.

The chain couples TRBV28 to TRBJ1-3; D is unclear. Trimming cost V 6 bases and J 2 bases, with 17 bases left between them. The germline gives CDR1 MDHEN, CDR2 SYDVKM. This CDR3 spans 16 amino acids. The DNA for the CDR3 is TGTGCCAGCAGCCACTCCCCGACACGGACTGGAAACACCATATATTTT. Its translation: CASSHSPTRTGNTIYF.

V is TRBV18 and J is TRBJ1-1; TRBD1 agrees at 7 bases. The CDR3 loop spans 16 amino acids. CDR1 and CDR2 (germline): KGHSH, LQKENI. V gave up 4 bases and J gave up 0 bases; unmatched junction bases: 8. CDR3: CASSLRGDSLNTEAFF. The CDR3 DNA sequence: TGTGCCAGCTCACTCAGAGGGGACAGCTTGAACACTGAAGCTTTCTTT.

CDR3 nucleotide sequence: TGCGCCAGCAGACGGCGGGACAGGGACTCAAGGGCGGCCTACGAGCAGTACTTC. This codes for CASRRRDRDSRAAYEQYF. The rearrangement uses TRBV5-1 and TRBJ2-7; 9 bases align to TRBD1. CDR3 length equals 18 residues. Trimming removed 5 bases from V and 2 bases from J; junction bases left unmatched: 17. The germline gives CDR1 SGHRS, CDR2 YFSETQ.

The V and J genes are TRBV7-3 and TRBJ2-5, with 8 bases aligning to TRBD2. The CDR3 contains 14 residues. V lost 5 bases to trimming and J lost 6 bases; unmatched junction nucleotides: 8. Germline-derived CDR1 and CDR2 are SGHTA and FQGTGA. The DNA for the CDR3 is TGTGCCAGCAGCCCCGAACAGCGGGGGAAGACCCAGTACTTC. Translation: CASSPEQRGKTQYF.

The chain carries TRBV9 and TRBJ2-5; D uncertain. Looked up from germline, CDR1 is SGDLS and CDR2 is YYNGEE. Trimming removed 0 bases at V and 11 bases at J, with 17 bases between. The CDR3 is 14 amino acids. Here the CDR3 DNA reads TGTGCCAGCAGCGTAGTGTTGGAACGTCCCGCGCAGTACTTC. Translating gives CASSVVLERPAQYF.

CDR3 DNA sequence: TGTGCCAGCAGCTCCGGGACGAGTCAATACGAGCAGTACTTC. It yields the protein CASSSGTSQYEQYF. The chain recombines TRBV5-4 with TRBJ2-7, with D possibly called TRBD1 or TRBD2 (5 bases each). Between the trimmed V and J ends, which lost 3 bases and 4 bases, there was a span of 14 bases. The CDR3 sequence is 14 residues long. Germline values: CDR1 SGHNT, CDR2 YYREEE (reference sequence). Supplemented by reference TRBV5-4 and TRBJ2-7, the full variable domain reads ETGVTQSPTHLIKTRGQQVTLRCSSQSGHNTVSWYQQALGQGPQFIFQYYREEENGRGNFPPRFSGLQFPNYSSELNVNALELDDSALYLCASSSGTSQYEQYFGPGTRLTVT.

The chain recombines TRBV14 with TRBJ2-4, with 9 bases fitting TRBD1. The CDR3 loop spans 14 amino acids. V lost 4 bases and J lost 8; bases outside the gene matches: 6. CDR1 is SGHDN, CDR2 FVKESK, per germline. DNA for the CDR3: TGTGCCAGCAGCCCGACGACAGGGGGTGACATTCAGTACTTC. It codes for CASSPTTGGDIQYF.

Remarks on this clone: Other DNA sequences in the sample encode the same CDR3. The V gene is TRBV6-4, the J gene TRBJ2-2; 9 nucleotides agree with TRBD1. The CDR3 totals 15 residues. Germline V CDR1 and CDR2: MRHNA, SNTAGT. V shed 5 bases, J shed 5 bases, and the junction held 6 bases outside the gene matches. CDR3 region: CASSSGTGNTGELFF. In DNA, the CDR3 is TGTGCCAGCAGTTCCGGGACAGGGAATACCGGGGAGCTGTTTTTT.